The 8 T cell receptor beta chains presented below share a single source sample, sequenced in a study of T cell responses to AZD1222 COVID-19 vaccine. TCRdb's table, derived via immunoSEQ multiplex PCR, lists solely in-frame clones and lacks some. The sample shows some 69,000 clones, approximately 83% of them seen only once. The sample here was peripheral blood, taken on day 0 of AZD1222 vaccination. The receptors were gathered from an adult in good health.

The sample holds one count of this clone. The J gene is TRBJ1-3, the V gene TRBV7-8; D gene unclear. CDR3 length: 15 amino acids. CDR1 and CDR2 (germline): SGHVS, FQNEAQ. Trimming left V 3 bases short and J 0 bases short, with 9 bases between. The CDR3, as DNA: TGTGCCAGCAGCTTTAACGGAAACTCTGGAAACACCATATATTTT. It is translated as CASSFNGNSGNTIYF.

For the CDR3, the DNA is TGCGCCAGCAGCCTCCAAGGGGTGACACGGGGCACAGATACGCAGTATTTT. It translates to CASSLQGVTRGTDTQYF. V usage is TRBV4-1 and J usage is TRBJ2-3, with D tentatively TRBD1 (5 bases). Germline V gene sequence: CDR1 MGHRA, CDR2 YSYEKL. V was pared by 4 bases and J by 1 base, with 18 bases between. The CDR3 consists of 17 residues.

This clone was recorded a few times. This chain joins TRBV5-4 and TRBJ2-2, with D possibly TRBD1 on 6 matching bases. Trimming cost V 6 bases and J 5 bases, with 20 bases left between them. The CDR3 covers 16 residues. Germline loops: CDR1 SGHNT, CDR2 YYREEE (reference sequence). The CDR3 loop is CASTSSWTVQTGELFF. The CDR3 nucleotides are TGTGCCAGCACCTCGTCCTGGACAGTACAAACCGGGGAGCTGTTTTTT.

The chain employs TRBV7-3 and TRBJ2-5; a weak D match, TRBD2 (5 bases). The ends were cut back, 3 bases at V and 2 bases at J, with 7 bases in the middle. This CDR3 is 13 amino acids long. The germline V gene encodes CDR1 SGHTA and CDR2 FQGTGA. CDR3 coding DNA: TGTGCCAGCAGCTTCGGGGTTCAAGAGACCCAGTACTTC. Translating it yields CASSFGVQETQYF.

The gene calls are TRBV3-1 (or the pseudogene TRBV3-2) and TRBJ2-1, with D tentatively TRBD1 (5 bases). V was shortened by 4 bases and J by 7 bases, with 14 bases between the two germline ends. Germline loops: CDR1 LGHDT, CDR2 YNNKEL (reference sequence). This CDR3 region has 14 residues. The CDR3, as DNA: TGTGCCAGCAGCCCCCAGACAGTAGGTAATGAGCAGTTCTTC. Protein: CASSPQTVGNEQFF.

This clone was seen once. The J gene is TRBJ2-1, the V gene TRBV11-1, with TRBD2 matching 10 bases. The CDR3 runs 16 residues. The V segment lost 5 bases and the J segment 6 bases; nucleotides outside the gene matches: 10. Germline lookup yields CDR1 SGHAT and CDR2 FQDESV (reference sequence). DNA of the CDR3: TGTGCCAGCAGCCTAGGTAAGCGGGGGGGTGGCAATGAGCAGTTCTTC. It yields the protein CASSLGKRGGGNEQFF.

The chain links TRBV7-2 to TRBJ2-7, with D perhaps matching TRBD1 (6 bases). Germline V gives CDR1 SGHTA, CDR2 FQGNSA. The V and J ends lost 2 bases and 5 bases respectively, with 10 bases between them. This CDR3 has 13 residues. In DNA form, the CDR3 reads TGTGCCAGCAGCTTAACAGGGTTCCACGAGCAGTACTTC. Its translation is CASSLTGFHEQYF. The variable domain in full, with the rest retrieved from reference TRBV7-2 and TRBJ2-7, is GAGVSQSPSNKVTEKGKDVELRCDPISGHTALYWYRQSLGQGLEFLIYFQGNSAPDKSGLPSDRFSAERTGGSVSTLTIQRTQQEDSAVYLCASSLTGFHEQYFGPGTRLTVT.

V usage is TRBV10-2 and J usage is TRBJ2-5; TRBD2 might be the D (8 bases). The V gene lost 10 bases and the J gene lost 1 base, with 19 bases spanning the gap. The length of the CDR3 is 15 residues. CDR1 and CDR2 from the germline V gene are WSHSY and SAAADI. CDR3 amino acids: CATGGLAGLQETQYF. In nucleotides, the CDR3 is TGCGCCACAGGGGGGCTAGCGGGCCTCCAAGAGACCCAGTACTTC.